One and the same sample provided the 27 T cell receptor beta chains below, sequenced in a study of T cells after yellow fever vaccination. TCRdb reprocessed the 5' RACE reads with MiXCR, giving one entry per CDR3 protein. The sample comprises under 55,000 distinct CDR3 sequences, roughly 6.4% of which are singletons, and over 14% rests with the top ten. The sequencing here drew on CD8+ T cells not binding an NS4B(214-222) dextramer, sorted from PBMCs, taken 45 days after the yellow fever booster vaccination. The receptors were sampled from a man aged 25-45 years who received the YFV17D yellow fever vaccine.

Comments on this clonotype: A read error is possible here, since a much larger clone lies one base away. The V gene is TRBV6-5, the J gene TRBJ2-7; D remains unclear. Per germline, CDR1 MNHEY and CDR2 SVGAGI. CDR3 length: 13 residues. CDR3 region: CANSYSKFDEQYF. DNA of the CDR3: TGTGCCAACAGTTACTCGAAATTCGACGAGCAGTACTTC.

This clonotype turned up a few times. This chain connects TRBV19 to TRBJ2-7; no firm D call. The CDR3 contains 13 residues. Germline loops: CDR1 LNHDA, CDR2 SQIVND (reference sequence). The V end was cut by 5 bases, the J end by 2 bases, with 10 bases between. CDR3 sequence: CASSLGKTYEQYF. The CDR3 nucleotides are TGTGCCAGTAGTCTGGGGAAGACCTACGAGCAGTACTTC. The complete variable domain, with remaining parts taken from reference TRBV19 and TRBJ2-7, reads DGGITQSPKYLFRKEGQNVTLSCEQNLNHDAMYWYRQDPGQGLRLIYYSQIVNDFQKGDIAEGYSVSREKKESFPLTVTSAQKNPTAFYLCASSLGKTYEQYFGPGTRLTVT.

The chain recombines TRBV7-9 with TRBJ2-5, with unresolved D. The CDR3 runs to 14 residues. Between the trimmed V and J ends, which lost 5 bases and 4 bases, there was a span of 14 bases. From germline, CDR1 is SEHNR and CDR2 FQNEAQ (reference sequence). CDR3 sequence: CASSPPQQRETQYF. As DNA, the CDR3 is TGTGCCAGCAGCCCGCCCCAGCAGAGAGAGACCCAGTACTTC.

This sequence joins TRBV20-1 and TRBJ2-3; 10 bases match TRBD2. With V trimmed by 6 bases and J by 4 bases, 13 bases remained unmatched. Germline V gene lookup returns CDR1 DFQATT and CDR2 SNEGSKA (reference sequence). The CDR3 consists of 16 residues. CDR3 DNA sequence: TGCAGTGCGGACGACTGGGTAGCGGGAGGTCCAGATACGCAGTATTTT. Residues: CSADDWVAGGPDTQYF.

This clonotype was detected ten times or more. The gene calls are TRBV7-2 and TRBJ2-7; weak D call: TRBD2 (5 bases). The CDR3 has 15 amino acids. V lost 1 base to trimming and J lost 4 bases, with 14 bases between them. Germline V CDR1 and CDR2: SGHTA, FQGNSA. The CDR3 nucleotides are TGTGCCAGCAGCTTAGGGGCAGCGGTCAGGTACGAGCAGTACTTC. This translates into CASSLGAAVRYEQYF.

This clonotype was detected many times. The chain is built from TRBV4-1 and TRBJ2-5, with TRBD2 matching over 7 bases. The CDR3 has 17 amino acids. Germline values: CDR1 MGHRA, CDR2 YSYEKL. Trimming at V came to 0 bases and at J to 1 base, leaving 8 bases not matched to a gene. The CDR3 sequence: CASSQDLSSGSQETQYF. The CDR3 nucleotides read TGCGCCAGCAGCCAAGACCTGTCTAGCGGAAGCCAAGAGACCCAGTACTTC.

This clonotype has a count of ten or more. The rearrangement joins TRBV24-1 to TRBJ2-5; TRBD1 is a possible D gene (5 bases). V shed 2 bases and J shed 7 bases, with 13 bases lying between them. The CDR3 is 14 amino acids. Germline V gene sequence: CDR1 KGHDR, CDR2 SFDVKD. Written as DNA, the CDR3 is TGTGCCACCAGTGATTCCTGGGGCCCTAGGACCCAGTACTTC. Protein sequence: CATSDSWGPRTQYF.

This clonotype was counted many times. This chain links TRBV5-1 with TRBJ2-1, with 8 bases identical to TRBD2. Trimming cost V 0 bases and J 10 bases; bases outside gene matches: 3. Per the germline V gene, CDR1 is SGHRS and CDR2 is YFSETQ. The CDR3 has 13 residues. The CDR3 loop reads CASSLVPSGEQFF. In nucleotides, the CDR3 is TGCGCCAGCAGCTTGGTGCCTAGCGGGGAGCAGTTCTTC.

This clonotype has only a few counts. The chain carries TRBV6-5 and TRBJ2-1, with D perhaps matching TRBD1 (5 bases). Between the trimmed V and J ends, which lost 2 bases and 0 bases, there was a span of 14 bases. The CDR3 is 17 residues long. Germline CDR1 reads MNHEY; CDR2 reads SVGAGI. CDR3 in DNA: TGTGCCAGCAGTTACCCGCGGTCAGGGAACTCCTACAATGAGCAGTTCTTC. This sequence encodes CASSYPRSGNSYNEQFF.

This clonotype was seen many times. The chain joins TRBV24-1 to TRBJ2-7; possibly TRBD1 for D (5 bases). The CDR3 sequence is 13 residues long. V was trimmed by 6 bases and J by 0 bases, leaving 8 bases between them. The germline gives CDR1 KGHDR, CDR2 SFDVKD. The CDR3 nucleotides are TGTGCCACCAGTCCCAGGGACTCCTACGAGCAGTACTTC. Encoded protein: CATSPRDSYEQYF.

The sample holds a few counts of this clonotype. A read error may produce the germline difference seen at one junction end. This chain connects TRBV11-2 to TRBJ2-3; 10 bases are a match to TRBD2. The CDR3 length is 20 residues. Germline lookup yields CDR1 SGHAT and CDR2 FQNNGV. The CDR3 region has the DNA TGTGCCAGCAGCCTAGACGGCAGGCACGGACTAGCGGAAGACACAGATACGCAGTATTTT. It codes for CASSLDGRHGLAEDTDTQYF.

In its sample, this clonotype was seen a few times. This rearrangement joins TRBV30 to TRBJ1-2; TRBD1 matches 7 bases. Germline CDR1 and CDR2: GTSNPN and SVGIG (reference sequence). Unmatched junction bases numbered 9, after V lost 7 bases and J lost 4 bases. The CDR3 totals 13 residues. The CDR3 protein is CASYPRDSYGYTF. Here the CDR3 DNA reads TGTGCCTCTTACCCCCGGGACAGCTATGGCTACACCTTC.

There are many counts of this clonotype. The V and J genes are TRBV12-3 or TRBV12-4 and TRBJ2-3; D gene ambiguous. V was cut by 3 bases and J by 0 bases, with 7 bases left in between. This CDR3 is built from 14 residues. The CDR3, as DNA: TGTGCCAGCAGTTTTACTGGGAGCACAGATACGCAGTATTTT. This translates into CASSFTGSTDTQYF.

Ten or more counts support this clonotype. CDR3 sequence reads: CASSLVEGSGETQYF. The CDR3 DNA is TGCGCCAGCAGCTTGGTAGAGGGTTCAGGAGAGACCCAGTACTTC. This chain connects TRBV5-1 to TRBJ2-5; D perhaps matches TRBD2 (5 bases). Trimming cost V 0 bases and J 4 bases, with 13 bases left between them. CDR3 size: 15 residues. CDR1 and CDR2 from the germline V gene are SGHRS and YFSETQ.

This clonotype was observed many times. The chain uses TRBV20-1 and TRBJ2-1, with TRBD2 matching 9 bases. The CDR3 contains 15 residues. The trim removed 0 bases at V and 2 bases at J, leaving 2 bases unmatched. Germline V gives CDR1 DFQATT, CDR2 SNEGSKA (reference sequence). The CDR3 sequence is CSARDASGAYNEQFF. DNA of the CDR3: TGCAGTGCTAGAGATGCTAGCGGGGCCTACAATGAGCAGTTCTTC.

This clonotype was counted at least ten times. The chain joins TRBV2 to TRBJ2-3; possible D gene TRBD2, 5 bases. CDR1 and CDR2 (germline): SNHLY, FYNNEI. The V and J ends lost 3 bases and 1 base respectively, with 14 bases between them. This CDR3 has 16 residues. The CDR3 loop reads CASSELGTRGTDTQYF. CDR3 in DNA: TGTGCCAGCAGTGAGCTTGGCACGAGGGGCACAGATACGCAGTATTTT.

This clonotype was recorded many times. The J gene is TRBJ2-1, the V gene TRBV5-6; 8 nucleotides match TRBD1. This CDR3 spans 14 amino acids. Looked up from germline, CDR1 is SGHDT and CDR2 is YYEEEE. V was clipped by 3 bases and J by 6 bases; unmatched bases: 5. The chain's CDR3 is CASSWDRSGNEQFF. In DNA form, the CDR3 reads TGTGCCAGCAGCTGGGACAGGTCGGGCAATGAGCAGTTCTTC. The full variable domain, rest sourced from reference TRBV5-6 and TRBJ2-1, is DAGVTQSPTHLIKTRGQQVTLRCSPKSGHDTVSWYQQALGQGPQFIFQYYEEEERQRGNFPDRFSGHQFPNYSSELNVNALLLGDSALYLCASSWDRSGNEQFFGPGTRLTVL.

The chain joins TRBV10-3 to TRBJ2-7; TRBD1 is a possible D gene (6 bases). The CDR3 runs 14 residues. Trimming shortened V by 0 bases and J by 3 bases, and 9 bases separated the two germline ends. Per germline, CDR1 ENHRY and CDR2 SYGVKD. The CDR3 DNA reads as TGTGCCATCAGTGAGTCGGGGGCAGACTACGAGCAGTACTTC. Translating it yields CAISESGADYEQYF.

This clonotype was recorded many times. The V and J genes are TRBV5-1 and TRBJ2-6; unclear D gene. The germline V gene encodes CDR1 SGHRS and CDR2 YFSETQ. This CDR3 has 13 residues. The V end lost 0 bases, the J end lost 2 bases, and 0 bases lay between the germline ends. For the CDR3, the DNA is TGCGCCAGCAGCTTGGCTGGGGCCAACGTCCTGACTTTC. Translated, it gives CASSLAGANVLTF.

At least ten counts were recorded for this clonotype. This chain uses TRBV5-6 with TRBJ2-3; weak D call: TRBD2 (5 bases). This CDR3 comprises 15 residues. The germline CDR1 and CDR2 sequences are SGHDT and YYEEEE. The V and J ends lost 5 bases and 4 bases respectively, with 17 bases between them. Written as DNA, the CDR3 is TGTGCCAGCAGTCCGTCCAGAGTGGAGGCAGATACGCAGTATTTT. This encodes CASSPSRVEADTQYF.

This clonotype was observed many times. The CDR3 DNA reads as TGTGCCAGCAGCCAAGTACGAGCGTTGAGATACAATGAGCAGTTCTTC. Translated, it gives CASSQVRALRYNEQFF. The chain links TRBV14 to TRBJ2-1; D gene ambiguous. The CDR3 extends over 16 amino acids. The ends were cut back, 1 base at V and 4 bases at J, with 14 bases in the middle. The germline CDR1 and CDR2 sequences are SGHDN and FVKESK.

The chain links TRBV29-1 to TRBJ2-1, with 8 bases identical to TRBD1. From germline, CDR1 is SQVTM and CDR2 ANQGSEA. CDR3 length: 13 amino acids. The V and J ends lost 4 bases and 9 bases, in that order; junction bases with no gene match: 8. This chain's CDR3 is CSVGTGNFGEQFF. The DNA of the CDR3 is TGCAGCGTTGGGACAGGGAATTTTGGTGAGCAGTTCTTC.

At least ten counts were recorded for this clonotype. The chain carries TRBV11-3 and TRBJ2-1; TRBD2 might be the D (5 bases). Germline-derived CDR1 and CDR2 are SGHNT and YENEEA. V was shortened by 5 bases and J by 6 bases, with 11 bases between the two germline ends. The CDR3 totals 13 residues. This CDR3 is CASSLGISNEQFF. As DNA, the CDR3 is TGTGCCAGCAGCCTCGGGATTTCCAATGAGCAGTTCTTC.

This clonotype has at least ten counts. The chain joins TRBV7-6 to TRBJ1-4; D call uncertain. With 5 bases removed from V and 4 bases from J, the gap between germline ends came to 8 bases. The CDR3 is 13 residues long. CDR1 is SGHVS and CDR2 is FNYEAQ in the germline V gene. The CDR3 protein is CASSPELNEKLFF. The CDR3, as DNA: TGTGCCAGCAGCCCAGAACTTAATGAAAAACTGTTTTTT.

This clonotype was seen many times. The rearrangement links TRBV5-5 to TRBJ2-3; D ambiguous. V lost 0 bases, J lost 3 bases, and 8 bases lay in between. Germline V lookup: CDR1 SGHKS, CDR2 YYEKEE (reference sequence). This CDR3 is built from 14 residues. The CDR3 sequence is CASSLDLGTDTQYF. As DNA, the CDR3 is TGTGCCAGCAGCTTGGATTTGGGGACAGATACGCAGTATTTT.

There are many counts of this clonotype. The chain uses TRBV11-2 and TRBJ2-1, with TRBD1 matching over 7 bases. The germline gives CDR1 SGHAT, CDR2 FQNNGV. The J segment lost 0 bases and the V segment lost 5 bases, leaving 16 bases of the junction unmatched. The CDR3 runs to 19 residues. CDR3 nucleotides: TGTGCCAGCAGCCTCGTACACAAAACAGGGGCAAGCTCCTACAATGAGCAGTTCTTC. Protein: CASSLVHKTGASSYNEQFF.

In this sample, this clonotype turned up many times. The rearrangement joins TRBV4-1 to TRBJ2-1; 8 bases match TRBD2. In germline, CDR1 is MGHRA, CDR2 YSYEKL. This CDR3 spans 15 amino acids. V trimming: 2 bases; J trimming: 4 bases; junction bases outside the gene matches: 4. CDR3 sequence reads: CASSQRVAGYNEQFF. CDR3 DNA sequence: TGCGCCAGCAGCCAAAGGGTAGCGGGGTACAATGAGCAGTTCTTC.